Listed here is a single T cell receptor beta chain. Between the trimmed V and J ends, which lost 3 bases and 2 bases, there was a span of 13 bases. The CDR3 totals 15 residues. Germline assignment: CDR1 GTSNPN and CDR2 SVGIG (reference sequence). The sample belongs to a study of technical replicates of blood from several donors. TCRdb's copy holds only in-frame clones and misses some; the assay was immunoSEQ multiplex PCR. The data show just under 60,000 clones, with roughly 91% seen just once and 3.5% to 5% held by the top ten. The receptor's source is a human donor in good health. Some clones in this sample may be carry-over from other donors' samples. The sequenced sample was PBMCs. The chain recombines TRBV30 with TRBJ2-2; D is possibly TRBD1 (6 bases). The CDR3 DNA is TGTGCCTGGAGCGCGCTGGGGGCAAACACCGGGGAGCTGTTTTTT. Residues: CAWSALGANTGELFF. Variable domain in full (rest from reference TRBV30 and TRBJ2-2): SQTIHQWPATLVQPVGSPLSLECTVEGTSNPNLYWYRQAAGRGLQLLFYSVGIGQISSEVPQNLSASRPQDRQFILSSKKLLLSDSGFYLCAWSALGANTGELFFGEGSRLTVL.